This T cell receptor (beta chain) was captured in a study of T cells in Graves' hyperthyroidism and ophthalmopathy. Study outcomes and limitations: Blood held most thyroid clonotypes expanded above 0.001 frequency.

For this clonotype: Antigen unknown.

CDR3 length: 15 residues. Germline V gives CDR1 DFQATT, CDR2 SNEGSKA (reference sequence). Trimming at V came to 0 bases and at J to 8 bases, leaving 10 bases not matched to a gene. For ophthalmopathy patients, the Clinical Activity Score was at least 3 and the NOSPECS grade at least 4; duration was under 3 months. From RNA transcripts, TCR beta CDR3 regions were amplified. TCR CDR3 underwent first-round RT-PCR with the HTBI primer set. Using its own MiXCR run on the multiplex PCR reads, TCRdb lists one record per CDR3 protein. The table records hundreds of thousands of distinct CDR3 sequences, 20% to 25% of them present only once.

The sample was blood. The receptor was isolated from a man aged 25 to 40 with Graves' ophthalmopathy. The chain uses TRBV20-1 and TRBJ2-1; TRBD2 aligns across 7 bases. CDR3 nucleotide sequence: TGCAGTGCTAGAGATATAATCGCGGGAGTAGATGAGCAGTTCTTC. Its translation: CSARDIIAGVDEQFF.